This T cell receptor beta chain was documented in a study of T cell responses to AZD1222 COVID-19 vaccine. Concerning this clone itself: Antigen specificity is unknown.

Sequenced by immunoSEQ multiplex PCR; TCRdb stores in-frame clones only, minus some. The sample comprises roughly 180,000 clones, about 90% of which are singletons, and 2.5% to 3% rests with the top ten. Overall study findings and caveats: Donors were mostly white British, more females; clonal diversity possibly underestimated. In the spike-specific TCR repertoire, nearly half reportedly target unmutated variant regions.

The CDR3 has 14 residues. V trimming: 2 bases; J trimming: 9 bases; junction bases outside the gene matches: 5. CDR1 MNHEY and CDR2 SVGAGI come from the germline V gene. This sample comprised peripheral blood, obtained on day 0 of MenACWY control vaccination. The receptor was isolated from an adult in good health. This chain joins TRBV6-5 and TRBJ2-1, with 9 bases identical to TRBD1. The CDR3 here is CASSYGDRESEQFF. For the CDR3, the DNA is TGTGCCAGCAGTTACGGGGACAGGGAATCTGAGCAGTTCTTC.